This paragraph reports one T cell receptor (beta chain). The sample belongs to a study of blood T cell repertoires in COVID-19. For the study at large: Sources were T cells, B-cell-depleted T cells, or PBMCs; the material itself was cDNA or gDNA.

In the study's own analysis: From reference gene primer amplification, estimates of nucleated cell counts were derived. Method: immunoSEQ multiplex PCR; TCRdb's copy keeps in-frame clones and lacks some. The DNA was the basis for D and trimming; V, J and clone size are from that table. The sample lists nearly 90,000 clones; about 91% were seen once. Germline V CDR1 and CDR2: MNHEY, SVGAGI. The CDR3 runs to 15 residues. J was trimmed by 0 bases and V by 4 bases; bases with no gene match: 3. The chain is built from TRBV6-5 and TRBJ2-1; TRBD1 matches at 7 bases. The origin of this receptor is a man in his 60s with acute or convalescent COVID-19. Sample: peripheral blood. The CDR3 here is CASSWDSDSYNEQFF. The CDR3 DNA is TGTGCCAGCAGTTGGGACAGCGACTCCTACAATGAGCAGTTCTTC.